These T cell receptor beta chains were read from a single sample in a study of shared clonotypes between healthy human individuals. TCRdb keeps only in-frame clones here, not all; method: immunoSEQ multiplex PCR. The table lists about 2.1 million clones, 85% to 95% of them singletons, with roughly 1.8% in the top ten. Specimen: naive CD8+ T cells from PBMCs. These receptors all stem from a man in his late teens or twenties in good health. Some clones in this sample may be carry-over from other donors' samples. Each CDR3 is given with its conserved first and last residue. The D gene is left open where the match is weak. A clone size is listed for some rows: how often the clone was seen (once, few, many), or a class if it is expanded.

clone_size,cdr3_length,j_call,d_call,v_call,cdr3_aa,cdr3_nt
-,13,TRBJ1-5,-,TRBV9,CASSVGAGGPQHF,TGTGCCAGCAGCGTAGGAGCGGGCGGGCCCCAGCATTTT
-,14,TRBJ2-7,-,TRBV27,CASSLFQNSYEQYF,TGTGCCAGCAGTTTATTTCAGAACTCCTACGAGCAGTACTTC
once,17,TRBJ2-3,-,TRBV4-1,CASSQDVGARSRDTQYF,TGCGCCAGCAGCCAAGATGTCGGGGCCCGCAGTCGGGATACGCAGTATTTT
-,12,TRBJ2-1,-,TRBV6-6,CASSYSRQGQFF,TGTGCCAGCAGTTACTCGAGGCAGGGACAGTTCTTC
-,15,TRBJ2-2,-,TRBV7-9,CASSSTGGRTGELFF,TGTGCCAGCAGTTCCACCGGGGGGCGCACCGGGGAGCTGTTTTTT
-,13,TRBJ2-1,TRBD1,TRBV29-1,CSVDWTGLNEQFF,TGCAGCGTTGACTGGACAGGGCTCAATGAGCAGTTCTTC
-,15,TRBJ2-1,TRBD2,TRBV28,CASSFLAGGVNEQFF,TGTGCCAGCAGTTTTCTAGCGGGAGGGGTCAATGAGCAGTTCTTC
-,14,TRBJ2-5,TRBD1,TRBV2,CASSPTGLGETQYF,TGTGCCAGCAGCCCGACAGGGTTGGGGGAGACCCAGTACTTC
once,15,TRBJ2-7,-,TRBV7-8,CASIYPGAGFGEQYF,TGTGCCAGCATCTACCCTGGGGCAGGGTTCGGCGAGCAGTACTTC
-,18,TRBJ2-1,TRBD2,TRBV27,CASSLPPGLAGGSYEQFF,TGTGCCAGCAGTTTACCACCGGGACTAGCGGGAGGGTCCTATGAGCAGTTCTTC
once,15,TRBJ2-3,-,TRBV6-6,CASSRGGRGTDTQYF,TGTGCCAGCAGCCGCGGGGGCAGGGGCACAGATACGCAGTATTTT
-,15,TRBJ2-7,-,TRBV7-3,CASSKAQGRFYEQYF,TGTGCCAGCAGCAAAGCCCAGGGGCGTTTCTACGAGCAGTACTTC
-,14,TRBJ2-7,TRBD2,TRBV30,CAWSESGRLYEQYF,TGTGCCTGGAGTGAAAGCGGGAGGCTCTACGAGCAGTACTTC
-,15,TRBJ2-5,TRBD1,TRBV13,CASSSYRGPQEIQYF,TGTGCCAGCAGCTCCTACAGGGGACCCCAAGAGATCCAGTACTTC
-,13,TRBJ1-1,-,TRBV7-3,CASSLSLNTEAFF,TGTGCCAGCAGCTTAAGTTTGAACACTGAAGCTTTCTTT
-,15,TRBJ2-7,TRBD2,TRBV6-5,CASSTGLAGFYEQYF,TGTGCCAGCAGTACAGGACTAGCGGGCTTCTACGAGCAGTACTTC
once,16,TRBJ2-5,TRBD1,TRBV7-9,CASSTRQGVSQETQYF,TGTGCCAGCAGTACCCGACAGGGGGTCTCACAAGAGACCCAGTACTTC
-,16,TRBJ2-2,-,TRBV14,CASSQEGAANTGELFF,TGTGCCAGCAGCCAAGAGGGCGCTGCGAACACCGGGGAGCTGTTTTTT
-,15,TRBJ2-5,-,TRBV9,CASSGSGAPLETQYF,TGTGCCAGCAGCGGTTCCGGGGCCCCGTTAGAGACCCAGTACTTC
-,14,TRBJ1-5,-,TRBV6-5,CASSYESGVQPQHF,TGTGCCAGCAGTTACGAAAGCGGGGTTCAGCCCCAGCATTTT
-,12,TRBJ1-4,TRBD1,TRBV5-5,CASSLGQEKLFF,TGTGCCAGCAGCCTGGGACAGGAAAAACTGTTTTTT
-,14,TRBJ2-7,-,TRBV19,CASSIRAQLYEQYF,TGTGCCAGTAGTATCCGGGCCCAGCTCTACGAGCAGTACTTC
-,15,TRBJ2-1,TRBD2,TRBV12-5,CASGFGTNLYNEQFF,TGTGCTAGTGGCTTCGGGACTAACCTGTACAATGAGCAGTTCTTC
-,16,TRBJ2-3,TRBD2,TRBV2,CASSLTSERLTDTQYF,TGTGCCAGCAGCCTAACTAGCGAGAGATTAACAGATACGCAGTATTTT
-,15,TRBJ2-7,-,TRBV28,CASSLVGILSYEQYF,TGTGCCAGCAGTTTAGTCGGCATTCTGTCCTACGAGCAGTACTTC
-,15,TRBJ2-3,-,TRBV7-9,CASSLAGVGTDTQYF,TGTGCCAGCAGCTTAGCGGGGGTTGGCACAGATACGCAGTATTTT
-,14,TRBJ2-1,-,TRBV5-1,CASRGGSLYNEQFF,TGCGCCAGCAGGGGGGGATCCCTCTACAATGAGCAGTTCTTC
-,13,TRBJ1-1,-,TRBV19,CASSIGSYTEAFF,TGTGCCAGTAGTATTGGCAGTTACACTGAAGCTTTCTTT
once,18,TRBJ2-7,-,TRBV4-2,CASSQDPHLTITDAEQYF,TGTGCCAGCAGCCAAGATCCCCACTTGACGATCACGGATGCCGAGCAGTACTTC
once,18,TRBJ2-1,-,TRBV23-1,CASSQPTPTGSSYNEQFF,TGCGCCAGCAGTCAGCCCACGCCTACAGGCAGCTCCTACAATGAGCAGTTCTTC
-,13,TRBJ1-1,-,TRBV6-1,CASSEGRNTEAFF,TGTGCCAGCAGTGAGGGGAGGAACACTGAAGCTTTCTTT
-,15,TRBJ1-1,-,TRBV28,CASSLHPGLNTEAFF,TGTGCCAGCAGTTTACATCCGGGGCTGAACACTGAAGCTTTCTTT
-,13,TRBJ1-4,TRBD1,TRBV4-1,CASSGQGKEKLFF,TGCGCCAGCAGTGGACAGGGGAAGGAAAAACTGTTTTTT
-,16,TRBJ2-1,-,TRBV7-2,CASSLTTGLVYNEQFF,TGTGCCAGCAGCTTAACAACGGGGCTGGTCTACAATGAGCAGTTCTTC
-,15,TRBJ2-1,TRBD2,TRBV7-3,CASSWLAGAYNEQFF,TGTGCCAGCAGCTGGTTAGCGGGAGCATACAATGAGCAGTTCTTC
-,14,TRBJ2-2,-,TRBV6-5,CASSYGQATGELFF,TGTGCCAGCAGTTACGGTCAGGCTACCGGGGAGCTGTTTTTT
-,20,TRBJ1-4,-,TRBV21-1,CASSPRQGWTFYPTNEKLFF,TGTGCCAGCAGCCCCCGACAGGGTTGGACATTTTACCCAACTAATGAAAAACTGTTTTTT
-,18,TRBJ2-3,-,TRBV9,CASSVARGQGSETDTQYF,TGTGCCAGCAGCGTAGCCAGGGGTCAGGGTAGTGAAACAGATACGCAGTATTTT
-,14,TRBJ1-2,TRBD1,TRBV27,CASSFGTGHYGYTF,TGTGCCAGCAGTTTTGGGACAGGGCACTATGGCTACACCTTC
-,16,TRBJ2-3,-,TRBV6-6,CASSYAQSSSTDTQYF,TGTGCCAGCAGTTACGCCCAGTCCTCTAGCACAGATACGCAGTATTTT
few,13,TRBJ1-1,-,TRBV12-5,CASSIETGLEAFF,TGTGCTAGCTCAATTGAGACAGGTCTTGAAGCTTTCTTT
-,14,TRBJ2-1,-,TRBV12-5,CASGGTQEWDEQFF,TGTGCTAGTGGTGGGACTCAGGAATGGGATGAGCAGTTCTTC
once,13,TRBJ1-3,-,TRBV7-8,CASTPDLGNTIYF,TGTGCCAGCACACCCGATTTGGGAAACACCATATATTTT
once,15,TRBJ1-5,-,TRBV7-2,CASSARREIGQPQHF,TGTGCCAGCAGCGCCCGGAGGGAAATAGGTCAGCCCCAGCATTTT
-,16,TRBJ1-2,-,TRBV9,CASSDSRDGDLRGYTF,TGTGCCAGCAGCGACAGCCGGGACGGCGATCTTCGGGGCTACACCTTC
-,16,TRBJ1-5,-,TRBV9,CASSASLEDSNQPQHF,TGTGCCAGCAGCGCTAGCCTGGAGGATAGCAATCAGCCCCAGCATTTT
-,14,TRBJ1-3,-,TRBV6-6,CASSPTGIANTIYF,TGTGCCAGCAGTCCCACGGGGATTGCAAACACCATATATTTT
-,13,TRBJ1-1,-,TRBV10-3,CAIRTDRVWEAFF,TGTGCCATCAGGACCGACCGGGTTTGGGAAGCTTTCTTT
-,18,TRBJ2-6,-,TRBV10-3,CAISDVGTAPSGANVLTF,TGTGCCATCAGTGATGTGGGGACCGCTCCTTCTGGGGCCAACGTCCTGACTTTC
-,14,TRBJ2-5,-,TRBV7-9,CASSLVERAETQYF,TGTGCCAGCAGCTTAGTTGAGAGGGCCGAGACCCAGTACTTC
-,13,TRBJ2-3,-,TRBV6-1,CAGGGGRTDTQYF,TGTGCCGGGGGGGGCGGACGCACAGATACGCAGTATTTT
once,16,TRBJ2-7,-,TRBV28,CASSLSASGLTYEQYF,TGTGCCAGCAGTTTGAGCGCAAGCGGGCTTACCTACGAGCAGTACTTC
once,15,TRBJ1-2,-,TRBV27,CASSLSPDSNYGYTF,TGTGCCAGCAGTTTATCACCGGACTCTAACTATGGCTACACCTTC
once,15,TRBJ1-1,-,TRBV14,CASSQGRGMNTEAFF,TGTGCCAGCAGCCAAGGAAGGGGGATGAACACTGAAGCTTTCTTT
once,12,TRBJ2-2,TRBD1,TRBV27,CASRQGSGELFF,TGTGCCAGCCGACAGGGGAGTGGGGAGCTGTTTTTT
-,15,TRBJ2-3,-,TRBV18,CASSPPGLRTDTQYF,TGTGCCAGCTCACCACCCGGACTACGCACAGATACGCAGTATTTT
-,16,TRBJ2-1,TRBD2,TRBV7-9,CASGGLAGGGYNEQFF,TGTGCCAGCGGGGGACTAGCGGGAGGGGGCTACAATGAGCAGTTCTTC